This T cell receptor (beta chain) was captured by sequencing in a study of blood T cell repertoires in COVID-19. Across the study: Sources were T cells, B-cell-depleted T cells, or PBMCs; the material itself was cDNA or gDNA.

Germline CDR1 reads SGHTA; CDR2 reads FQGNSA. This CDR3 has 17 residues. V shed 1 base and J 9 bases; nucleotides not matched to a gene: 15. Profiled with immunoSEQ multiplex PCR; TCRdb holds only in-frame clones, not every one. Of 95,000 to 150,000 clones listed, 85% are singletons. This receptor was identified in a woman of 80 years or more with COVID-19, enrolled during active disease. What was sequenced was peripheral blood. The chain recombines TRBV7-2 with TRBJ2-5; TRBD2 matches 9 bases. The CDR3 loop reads CASSLGGRIQRGAAQYF. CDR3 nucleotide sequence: TGTGCCAGCAGCTTAGGAGGTCGGATTCAGCGGGGGGCGGCCCAGTACTTC. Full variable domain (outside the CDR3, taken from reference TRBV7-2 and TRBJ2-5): GAGVSQSPSNKVTEKGKDVELRCDPISGHTALYWYRQSLGQGLEFLIYFQGNSAPDKSGLPSDRFSAERTGGSVSTLTIQRTQQEDSAVYLCASSLGGRIQRGAAQYFGPGTRLLVL.